The rows below give T cell receptor beta chains drawn from one sample of a study of T-cell reconstitution after alpha-beta-depleted transplantation in children. TCRdb fed the PCR reads into MiXCR, producing one record per CDR3 protein. The repertoire holds about 120,000 distinct CDR3 sequences, approximately 10% seen once, with about 8.8% in the top ten. Specimen: PBMCs from the stem cell graft donor, collected from the stem cell graft. The receptor set was obtained from a human donor who donated a stem cell graft to a child with acute lymphoblastic leukemia. CDR3s include the opening cysteine and the closing phenylalanine or tryptophan. The D gene is left open where the match is weak. Rows may omit the clone size; those that give it use once, few, many or a size class.

d_call: TRBD2; clone_size: NA; v_call: TRBV18; j_call: TRBJ2-7; cdr3_length: 15; cdr3_nt: TGTGCCAGCTCACCACCCGGACTAGCGTCTTACGAGCAGTACTTC; cdr3_aa: CASSPPGLASYEQYF
d_call: TRBD1; clone_size: many; v_call: TRBV29-1; j_call: TRBJ2-7; cdr3_length: 15; cdr3_nt: TGCAGCGTTGGCACGGGGACAGGGTGGTTCTACGAGCAGTACTTC; cdr3_aa: CSVGTGTGWFYEQYF
d_call: NA; clone_size: many; v_call: TRBV12-3/TRBV12-4; j_call: TRBJ1-1; cdr3_length: 14; cdr3_nt: TGTGCCAGCAGTTCCAGGGTTGTGAACACTGAAGCTTTCTTT; cdr3_aa: CASSSRVVNTEAFF
d_call: NA; clone_size: many; v_call: TRBV20-1; j_call: TRBJ1-2; cdr3_length: 13; cdr3_nt: TGCAGTGCTCGGGACACCACTAACTATGGCTACACCTTC; cdr3_aa: CSARDTTNYGYTF
d_call: TRBD2; clone_size: many; v_call: TRBV4-1; j_call: TRBJ2-7; cdr3_length: 17; cdr3_nt: TGCGCCAGCAGCCAAGGGGGACCGGGACTAGTATTAGGCGAGCAGTACTTC; cdr3_aa: CASSQGGPGLVLGEQYF
d_call: TRBD1; clone_size: many; v_call: TRBV15; j_call: TRBJ1-5; cdr3_length: 22; cdr3_nt: TGTGCCACCAGCAGAGCCCCGGGAGGACAGGGAAACTATATAGTCAGCAATCAGCCCCAGCATTTT; cdr3_aa: CATSRAPGGQGNYIVSNQPQHF
d_call: TRBD1; clone_size: many; v_call: TRBV20-1; j_call: TRBJ1-2; cdr3_length: 13; cdr3_nt: TGCAGTGCCGCAGGACAGGGGGCAATTGGCTACACCTTC; cdr3_aa: CSAAGQGAIGYTF
d_call: NA; clone_size: many; v_call: TRBV5-5; j_call: TRBJ2-2; cdr3_length: 15; cdr3_nt: TGTGCCAGCAGTCTGTCCAGGGGAGGGACCGGGGAGCTGTTTTTT; cdr3_aa: CASSLSRGGTGELFF
d_call: NA; clone_size: NA; v_call: TRBV5-1; j_call: TRBJ2-2; cdr3_length: 14; cdr3_nt: TGCGCCAGCAGCTACCCAAGGAACACCGGGGAGCTGTTTTTT; cdr3_aa: CASSYPRNTGELFF
d_call: NA; clone_size: many; v_call: TRBV5-6; j_call: TRBJ1-5; cdr3_length: 15; cdr3_nt: TGTGCCAGCAGCTTGAATGGGGGGCCCAATCAGCCCCAGCATTTT; cdr3_aa: CASSLNGGPNQPQHF
d_call: NA; clone_size: many; v_call: TRBV4-3; j_call: TRBJ1-1; cdr3_length: 16; cdr3_nt: TGCGCCAGCAGCCAAGGATCCCAGTGGGTGAACACTGAAGCTTTCTTT; cdr3_aa: CASSQGSQWVNTEAFF
d_call: NA; clone_size: many; v_call: TRBV20-1; j_call: TRBJ1-1; cdr3_length: 15; cdr3_nt: TGCAGTGCTAGAGATCTAGGTGAAGGCCACACTGAAGCTTTCTTT; cdr3_aa: CSARDLGEGHTEAFF
d_call: NA; clone_size: NA; v_call: TRBV6-5; j_call: TRBJ1-2; cdr3_length: 17; cdr3_nt: TGTGCCAGCAGTTACTCAACTAGAGGGCAAACTAACTATGGCTACACCTTC; cdr3_aa: CASSYSTRGQTNYGYTF
d_call: TRBD1; clone_size: many; v_call: TRBV4-3; j_call: TRBJ2-4; cdr3_length: 14; cdr3_nt: TGCGCCAGCAGCCAAGTTCAGGGACAGGAGAGTCAGTACTTC; cdr3_aa: CASSQVQGQESQYF
d_call: NA; clone_size: many; v_call: TRBV6-1; j_call: TRBJ1-1; cdr3_length: 15; cdr3_nt: TGTGCCAGCAGTGAAGCAAGGGTGGGGAACACTGAAGCTTTCTTT; cdr3_aa: CASSEARVGNTEAFF
d_call: NA; clone_size: many; v_call: TRBV4-3; j_call: TRBJ2-2; cdr3_length: 14; cdr3_nt: TGCGCCAGCAGCCAAGACAGGGTGTTCGGGGAGCTGTTTTTT; cdr3_aa: CASSQDRVFGELFF
d_call: TRBD2; clone_size: many; v_call: TRBV5-6; j_call: TRBJ2-7; cdr3_length: 13; cdr3_nt: TGTGCCACCCTACCGGGACTAGCTTCCGAGCAGTACTTC; cdr3_aa: CATLPGLASEQYF
d_call: TRBD1; clone_size: many; v_call: TRBV20-1; j_call: TRBJ1-5; cdr3_length: 15; cdr3_nt: TGCAGTGCTATCTTGACAGGGGGCGCCGGGCAGCCCCAGCATTTT; cdr3_aa: CSAILTGGAGQPQHF
d_call: TRBD1; clone_size: many; v_call: TRBV5-1; j_call: TRBJ1-1; cdr3_length: 16; cdr3_nt: TGCGCCAGCAGCTTGGCCGCTATGGGACAGGGAACTGAAGCTTTCTTT; cdr3_aa: CASSLAAMGQGTEAFF
d_call: TRBD2; clone_size: many; v_call: TRBV5-1; j_call: TRBJ2-3; cdr3_length: 15; cdr3_nt: TGCGCCAGCAGCCCCTGGACTAGCGGGGTGGATACGCAGTATTTT; cdr3_aa: CASSPWTSGVDTQYF
d_call: TRBD1; clone_size: many; v_call: TRBV7-8; j_call: TRBJ1-6; cdr3_length: 17; cdr3_nt: TGTGCCAGCAGCGCCTACAGGGGGAGCTCCTATAATTCACCCCTCCACTTT; cdr3_aa: CASSAYRGSSYNSPLHF
d_call: NA; clone_size: many; v_call: TRBV6-6; j_call: TRBJ2-2; cdr3_length: 13; cdr3_nt: TGTGCCAGCAGTTCGGAAGTCCCCGGGGAGCTGTTTTTT; cdr3_aa: CASSSEVPGELFF
d_call: NA; clone_size: many; v_call: TRBV15; j_call: TRBJ1-1; cdr3_length: 12; cdr3_nt: TGTGCCACCAGCAAGCGGGGGGCGGGAGCTTTCTTT; cdr3_aa: CATSKRGAGAFF
d_call: TRBD2; clone_size: many; v_call: TRBV9; j_call: TRBJ2-7; cdr3_length: 16; cdr3_nt: TGTGCCAGCAGCGTAGGCGCTTCGAGCGGGAGTTACGAGCAGTACTTC; cdr3_aa: CASSVGASSGSYEQYF
d_call: NA; clone_size: many; v_call: TRBV15; j_call: TRBJ1-5; cdr3_length: 16; cdr3_nt: TGTGCCACCAGCAGAGATGCAGGTTGGGGAAATCAGCCCCAGCATTTT; cdr3_aa: CATSRDAGWGNQPQHF
d_call: TRBD1; clone_size: many; v_call: TRBV12-3/TRBV12-4; j_call: TRBJ1-4; cdr3_length: 14; cdr3_nt: TGTGCCAGCAGCCAGAGGGACAGTAATGAAAAACTGTTTTTT; cdr3_aa: CASSQRDSNEKLFF
d_call: NA; clone_size: many; v_call: TRBV29-1; j_call: TRBJ2-7; cdr3_length: 12; cdr3_nt: TGCAGCGTTGAACGTGACGGACGCGAGCAGTACTTC; cdr3_aa: CSVERDGREQYF
d_call: TRBD1; clone_size: many; v_call: TRBV27; j_call: TRBJ2-7; cdr3_length: 15; cdr3_nt: TGTGCCAGCAACGGCGGGACAGGGGACCCCTACGAGCAGTACTTC; cdr3_aa: CASNGGTGDPYEQYF
d_call: NA; clone_size: many; v_call: TRBV5-5; j_call: TRBJ2-1; cdr3_length: 14; cdr3_nt: TGTGCCAGCAGCTTGGGCGGGTTCTACAATGAGCAGTTCTTC; cdr3_aa: CASSLGGFYNEQFF
d_call: TRBD1; clone_size: many; v_call: TRBV29-1; j_call: TRBJ2-3; cdr3_length: 15; cdr3_nt: TGCAGCGTTGAACGGACAGGGAGAAACACAGATACGCAGTATTTT; cdr3_aa: CSVERTGRNTDTQYF
d_call: NA; clone_size: NA; v_call: TRBV20-1; j_call: TRBJ1-5; cdr3_length: 13; cdr3_nt: TGCAGTGCTAGAGATCAGGCGGATCAGCCCCAGCATTTT; cdr3_aa: CSARDQADQPQHF
d_call: TRBD2; clone_size: many; v_call: TRBV12-3/TRBV12-4; j_call: TRBJ2-1; cdr3_length: 19; cdr3_nt: TGTGCCAGCAGTTTATCCCGAGGACTAGCGGGAGGGGTCCACAATGAGCAGTTCTTC; cdr3_aa: CASSLSRGLAGGVHNEQFF
d_call: NA; clone_size: many; v_call: TRBV20-1; j_call: TRBJ2-1; cdr3_length: 12; cdr3_nt: TGCAGTGCTAAATACAGGAACAATGAGCAGTTCTTC; cdr3_aa: CSAKYRNNEQFF
d_call: NA; clone_size: many; v_call: TRBV4-1; j_call: TRBJ2-5; cdr3_length: 15; cdr3_nt: TGCGCCAGCAGCCAAGATCGGGATTTCGAAGAGACCCAGTACTTC; cdr3_aa: CASSQDRDFEETQYF
d_call: NA; clone_size: many; v_call: TRBV12-3/TRBV12-4; j_call: TRBJ1-5; cdr3_length: 15; cdr3_nt: TGTGCCAGCAGCAAGAACAGTTATAGCAATCAGCCCCAGCATTTT; cdr3_aa: CASSKNSYSNQPQHF
d_call: TRBD2; clone_size: many; v_call: TRBV28; j_call: TRBJ2-3; cdr3_length: 17; cdr3_nt: TGTGCCAGCCGTGGCAGACTAGCGGGAGATCGGACAGATACGCAGTATTTT; cdr3_aa: CASRGRLAGDRTDTQYF
d_call: TRBD2; clone_size: NA; v_call: TRBV7-3; j_call: TRBJ2-3; cdr3_length: 16; cdr3_nt: TGTGCCAGCAGCGCCGGGCGACTAGCGGGAGTGGATACGCAGTATTTT; cdr3_aa: CASSAGRLAGVDTQYF
d_call: NA; clone_size: many; v_call: TRBV12-3/TRBV12-4; j_call: TRBJ2-7; cdr3_length: 11; cdr3_nt: TGTGCCAGCAGTAGGACCTACGAGCAGTACTTC; cdr3_aa: CASSRTYEQYF
d_call: NA; clone_size: many; v_call: TRBV6-2/TRBV6-3; j_call: TRBJ1-6; cdr3_length: 13; cdr3_nt: TGTGCCACGAACGACGGGTATAATTCACCCCTCCACTTT; cdr3_aa: CATNDGYNSPLHF
d_call: TRBD1; clone_size: many; v_call: TRBV6-5; j_call: TRBJ2-7; cdr3_length: 17; cdr3_nt: TGTGCCAGCAGTTACTCGAAACGGGACAGGAGCAGCTACGAGCAGTACTTC; cdr3_aa: CASSYSKRDRSSYEQYF
d_call: TRBD2; clone_size: many; v_call: TRBV7-8; j_call: TRBJ2-1; cdr3_length: 14; cdr3_nt: TGTGCCAGCCTCCGGGGGGACTCCTACAATGAGCAGTTCTTC; cdr3_aa: CASLRGDSYNEQFF
d_call: NA; clone_size: many; v_call: TRBV5-6; j_call: TRBJ2-1; cdr3_length: 11; cdr3_nt: TGTGCCAGCAGCTTCGAGCGTGAGCAGTTCTTC; cdr3_aa: CASSFEREQFF
d_call: NA; clone_size: many; v_call: TRBV7-9; j_call: TRBJ2-4; cdr3_length: 15; cdr3_nt: TGTGCCAGCAGCTTAATGGGAAGAGCCAAAAACATTCAGTACTTC; cdr3_aa: CASSLMGRAKNIQYF
d_call: NA; clone_size: many; v_call: TRBV7-2; j_call: TRBJ2-7; cdr3_length: 15; cdr3_nt: TGTGCCAGCAGCTTAAAGGCGGGCTCCAACTACGAGCAGTACTTC; cdr3_aa: CASSLKAGSNYEQYF
d_call: TRBD1; clone_size: many; v_call: TRBV12-3/TRBV12-4; j_call: TRBJ1-5; cdr3_length: 15; cdr3_nt: TGTGCCAGCAGGGCCTCGGACAGGGGCAATCAGCCCCAGCATTTT; cdr3_aa: CASRASDRGNQPQHF
d_call: NA; clone_size: many; v_call: TRBV11-2; j_call: TRBJ2-1; cdr3_length: 13; cdr3_nt: TGTGCCAGCAGCTTAGATCTTAGCGACAAGCAGTTCTTC; cdr3_aa: CASSLDLSDKQFF
d_call: NA; clone_size: many; v_call: TRBV5-6; j_call: TRBJ1-5; cdr3_length: 15; cdr3_nt: TGTGCCAGCAGCTTGGCAGGGGCTGGCAATCAGCCCCAGCATTTT; cdr3_aa: CASSLAGAGNQPQHF
d_call: NA; clone_size: many; v_call: TRBV7-2; j_call: TRBJ1-2; cdr3_length: 13; cdr3_nt: TGTGCCAGCAGTCCAACTACGAACTATGGCTACACCTTC; cdr3_aa: CASSPTTNYGYTF
d_call: NA; clone_size: large; v_call: TRBV27; j_call: TRBJ1-3; cdr3_length: 14; cdr3_nt: TGTGCCAGCAGAACCCAGGGTGGTGGAAACACCATATATTTT; cdr3_aa: CASRTQGGGNTIYF
d_call: TRBD1; clone_size: many; v_call: TRBV12-3/TRBV12-4; j_call: TRBJ1-1; cdr3_length: 15; cdr3_nt: TGTGCCAGCAGTTTAAGCCGACAGGGGGACAATGAAGCTTTCTTT; cdr3_aa: CASSLSRQGDNEAFF
d_call: NA; clone_size: many; v_call: TRBV7-2; j_call: TRBJ2-5; cdr3_length: 15; cdr3_nt: TGTGCCAGCAGCTTAGGCCCAAGCGGGCAAGAGACCCAGTACTTC; cdr3_aa: CASSLGPSGQETQYF
d_call: NA; clone_size: few; v_call: TRBV7-2; j_call: TRBJ2-3; cdr3_length: 15; cdr3_nt: TGTGCCAGCAGCCGCGGGGCGGAGATCACAGATACGCAGTATTTT; cdr3_aa: CASSRGAEITDTQYF
d_call: TRBD2; clone_size: many; v_call: TRBV6-1; j_call: TRBJ2-3; cdr3_length: 18; cdr3_nt: TGTGCCAGCAGTGAAGCCCCGACAGTGCGAGCGGGGGGTGATACGCAGTATTTT; cdr3_aa: CASSEAPTVRAGGDTQYF
d_call: NA; clone_size: many; v_call: TRBV28; j_call: TRBJ2-4; cdr3_length: 15; cdr3_nt: TGTGCCAGCAGCAGGGGACGTAGAGCCAAAAACATTCAGTACTTC; cdr3_aa: CASSRGRRAKNIQYF
d_call: TRBD1; clone_size: many; v_call: TRBV5-1; j_call: TRBJ1-5; cdr3_length: 16; cdr3_nt: TGCGCCAGCAGCTTGAGAGGGGGCTCTTCCAATCAGCCCCAGCATTTT; cdr3_aa: CASSLRGGSSNQPQHF
d_call: TRBD1; clone_size: NA; v_call: TRBV18; j_call: TRBJ2-5; cdr3_length: 16; cdr3_nt: TGTGCCAGCTCACCACAGGGCAGGGGGTTACAAGAGACCCAGTACTTC; cdr3_aa: CASSPQGRGLQETQYF
d_call: NA; clone_size: many; v_call: TRBV16; j_call: TRBJ1-2; cdr3_length: 15; cdr3_nt: TGTGCCAGCAGCCAATCGGACAGCGTTAACTATGGCTACACCTTC; cdr3_aa: CASSQSDSVNYGYTF